One T cell receptor (beta chain) is described in this entry. Antigen specificity is unknown. This sample is part of a study of identifying expanded T cells in peripheral blood. Study-wide results and caveats: Approximately two-week clone count variance significantly increased as total template count grew.

The CDR3 length is 12 residues. V dropped 7 bases and J dropped 6 bases, with 15 bases sitting between them. Germline CDR1 SQVTM, CDR2 ANQGSEA. Only in-frame clones appear in the TCRdb table, and some are missing; sequencing was by immunoSEQ multiplex PCR. This sample has 50,000 to 60,000 clones, with approximately 82% found just once. The TCR originated in a person aged 18 to 75 in good health. V is TRBV29-1 and J is TRBJ1-1, with D unclear. The sample consisted of blood. CDR3 DNA sequence: TGCAGCGGGATAAACAGTAACTCTGAAGCTTTCTTT. Amino acids: CSGINSNSEAFF.